Listed below are T cell receptor beta chains from one sample, sequenced in a study of response to subunit inactivated influenza vaccine. TCRdb re-derived calls from the RT-PCR reads in MiXCR, one entry per CDR3 protein. The sample yields under 550,000 distinct CDR3 sequences, around 8% seen once. The sequences come from PBMCs from blood, collected roughly 24 months after vaccination. The receptors originated from a man aged 50 to 69 who received an inactivated influenza vaccine. The CDR3 runs from the conserved cysteine through the conserved F or W. Fields, in order: D gene, clone size, J gene, V gene, CDR3 protein, CDR3 DNA. The D gene is left open where the match is weak. Rows give clone size only sometimes, using once, few, many, or a class for an expanded clone.

-,many,TRBJ2-2,TRBV6-2/TRBV6-3,CASSTDTYTGELFF,TGTGCCAGCAGTACCGACACCTATACCGGGGAGCTGTTTTTT
TRBD1,-,TRBJ2-1,TRBV4-1,CASSQGWFFLGTGDNEQFF,TGCGCCAGCAGCCAAGGCTGGTTCTTTCTAGGGACAGGTGACAATGAGCAGTTCTTC
TRBD1,-,TRBJ2-3,TRBV7-3,CASSTGQGRTATQYF,TGTGCCAGCAGCACCGGACAGGGTCGAACAGCTACGCAGTATTTT
-,-,TRBJ1-1,TRBV4-2,CASSQVSGRRNTEAFF,TGTGCCAGCAGCCAAGTATCTGGACGGAGGAACACTGAAGCTTTCTTT
-,many,TRBJ2-7,TRBV27,CASSSERAGYEQYF,TGTGCCAGCAGTTCCGAGAGGGCCGGGTACGAGCAGTACTTC
-,few,TRBJ1-1,TRBV12-3/TRBV12-4,CASSQIKTGYNTEAFF,TGTGCCAGCAGTCAAATAAAGACAGGCTACAACACTGAAGCTTTCTTT
-,-,TRBJ2-4,TRBV20-1,CSAPLGIQYF,TGCAGTGCGCCACTGGGCATTCAGTACTTC
TRBD1,-,TRBJ2-7,TRBV20-1,CSAADPGQPAYEQYF,TGCAGTGCCGCAGACCCGGGACAGCCAGCCTACGAGCAGTACTTC
TRBD1,few,TRBJ1-1,TRBV15,CATSRDRLNTEAFF,TGTGCCACCAGCAGGGACAGGTTGAACACTGAAGCTTTCTTT
TRBD2,many,TRBJ2-5,TRBV29-1,CSVGTSGRIIKTQYF,TGCAGCGTGGGGACTAGCGGGAGGATCATAAAGACCCAGTACTTC
-,-,TRBJ2-2,TRBV7-9,CARQTATGELFF,TGTGCCAGGCAGACAGCGACCGGGGAGCTGTTTTTT
-,-,TRBJ2-7,TRBV28,CASRMGGYEQYF,TGTGCCAGCAGAATGGGGGGCTACGAGCAGTACTTC
-,few,TRBJ2-4,TRBV7-8,CASSLGGTLAKNIQYF,TGTGCCAGCAGCTTAGGGGGAACTTTAGCCAAAAACATTCAGTACTTC
TRBD1,once,TRBJ1-4,TRBV5-6,CASSAQGQGATNEKLFF,TGTGCCAGCAGCGCACAGGGACAGGGTGCAACTAATGAAAAACTGTTTTTT
TRBD1,-,TRBJ1-5,TRBV12-3/TRBV12-4,CASTIGQGVRNQPQHF,TGTGCCAGCACAATAGGGCAGGGGGTTCGGAATCAGCCCCAGCATTTT
TRBD2,few,TRBJ2-5,TRBV5-1,CASSSTSRRETQYF,TGCGCCAGCAGCTCGACTAGCCGGAGAGAGACCCAGTACTTC
TRBD1,many,TRBJ2-3,TRBV19,CASSSGTGPDTQYF,TGTGCCAGTAGCTCCGGGACAGGCCCAGATACGCAGTATTTT
TRBD1,many,TRBJ2-3,TRBV3-1,CASSLGNRGDTQYF,TGTGCCAGCAGCCTCGGAAACAGGGGAGATACGCAGTATTTT
TRBD1,few,TRBJ2-2,TRBV20-1,CSLQGAPGGELFF,TGCAGTTTACAGGGGGCGCCAGGCGGGGAGCTGTTTTTT
-,few,TRBJ2-7,TRBV29-1,CSVVVREKTYEQYF,TGCAGCGTTGTTGTCAGGGAAAAAACCTACGAGCAGTACTTC
-,-,TRBJ2-3,TRBV12-3/TRBV12-4,CASRSGGWDSDTQYF,TGTGCCAGCAGATCAGGGGGTTGGGACTCAGATACGCAGTATTTT
TRBD1,few,TRBJ2-3,TRBV9,CASSPRTGVTDTQYF,TGTGCCAGCAGCCCCCGGACAGGGGTGACAGATACGCAGTATTTT
TRBD1,many,TRBJ1-2,TRBV7-9,CASSVLQGASYGYTF,TGTGCCAGCAGCGTTCTACAGGGGGCAAGCTATGGCTACACCTTC
-,-,TRBJ2-7,TRBV4-2,CASSQVVVGKNSYEQYF,TGTGCCAGCAGCCAAGTTGTTGTAGGGAAGAACTCCTACGAGCAGTACTTC
-,many,TRBJ2-1,TRBV5-1,CASSFRDRSYYNEQFF,TGCGCCAGCAGCTTCCGGGACCGATCGTACTACAATGAGCAGTTCTTC
-,few,TRBJ2-1,TRBV12-3/TRBV12-4,CASSPSGRQNNEQFF,TGTGCCAGCAGCCCCTCGGGGCGACAGAACAATGAGCAGTTCTTC
-,-,TRBJ2-7,TRBV5-1,CASSLDRPLYEQYF,TGCGCCAGCAGCTTGGACAGGCCCCTCTACGAGCAGTACTTC
-,few,TRBJ1-3,TRBV12-3/TRBV12-4,CASSLSASGNTIYF,TGTGCCAGCAGTTTAAGTGCCTCTGGAAACACCATATATTTT
-,many,TRBJ2-7,TRBV16,CASSQTLVRGYEQYF,TGTGCCAGCAGCCAAACGCTCGTCCGGGGTTACGAGCAGTACTTC
-,many,TRBJ1-1,TRBV15,CATSFTGSTEAFF,TGTGCCACCAGCTTTACAGGGAGCACTGAAGCTTTCTTT
TRBD1,few,TRBJ1-2,TRBV7-9,CASRPGGQGIYGYTF,TGTGCCAGCAGACCCGGTGGACAGGGGATCTATGGCTACACCTTC
TRBD2,-,TRBJ2-3,TRBV20-1,CSASDVAGGPGDTQYF,TGCAGTGCTAGTGATGTGGCGGGAGGGCCGGGAGATACGCAGTATTTT
-,few,TRBJ1-3,TRBV29-1,CSVETGSSGNTIYF,TGCAGCGTTGAGACCGGTAGCTCTGGAAACACCATATATTTT
TRBD2,few,TRBJ2-1,TRBV4-2,CASSQGRAGGYNEQFF,TGTGCCAGCAGCCAAGGACGAGCGGGAGGTTACAATGAGCAGTTCTTC
-,few,TRBJ2-3,TRBV28,CVISPGYTSTDTQYF,TGTGTTATTTCGCCCGGCTATACTAGCACAGATACGCAGTATTTT
-,-,TRBJ2-2,TRBV20-1,CSARQTVAGELFF,TGCAGTGCTAGACAAACAGTGGCCGGGGAGCTGTTTTTT
-,few,TRBJ2-3,TRBV5-5,CASSLKTGRRSDTQYF,TGTGCCAGCAGCTTGAAAACAGGGAGAAGGTCAGATACGCAGTATTTT
TRBD2,few,TRBJ2-1,TRBV5-1,CASSGGGPTNEQFF,TGCGCCAGCAGCGGGGGGGGACCTACAAATGAGCAGTTCTTC
-,few,TRBJ2-5,TRBV27,CASSGSGQETQYF,TGTGCCAGCAGCGGTTCCGGCCAAGAGACCCAGTACTTC